This T cell receptor (beta chain) was recovered during a study of tissue T cells after allogeneic stem cell transplantation. General observations from the study: Alloreactivity or antigen specificity of tissue TCRs was not determined; some clones might be host cells. Tissue-detected TCR repertoire was only partly captured by blood and spleen T cells.

Trimming shortened V by 1 base and J by 2 bases, and 3 bases separated the two germline ends. Germline CDR1 reads SGHTA; CDR2 reads FQGNSA. This CDR3 region has 13 residues. Adult allogeneic hematopoietic cell transplant recipients with steroid-refractory graft-versus-host disease were prospectively enrolled for research autopsy. Several lines of graft-versus-host disease therapy were given to all patients, all with gastrointestinal involvement. Autopsy tissues included GI tract, liver, skin and lymphoid organs. Data came from immunoSEQ multiplex PCR; TCRdb stores just in-frame clones and leaves some out. The table includes 3,000 to 4,000 clones, roughly 80% detected once. Comment on this clone: What it recognizes is unknown.

The TCR sequence derives from a male patient older than 55 with steroid-refractory graft-versus-host disease after an allogeneic stem cell transplant. Some T cells may be supplied by the graft donor. The sample consisted of small intestine tissue, taken at autopsy. The chain is built from TRBV7-2 and TRBJ1-5; D gene ambiguous. CDR3 in DNA: TGTGCCAGCAGCTTAGTACGCAATCAGCCCCAGCATTTT. This gives the protein CASSLVRNQPQHF.